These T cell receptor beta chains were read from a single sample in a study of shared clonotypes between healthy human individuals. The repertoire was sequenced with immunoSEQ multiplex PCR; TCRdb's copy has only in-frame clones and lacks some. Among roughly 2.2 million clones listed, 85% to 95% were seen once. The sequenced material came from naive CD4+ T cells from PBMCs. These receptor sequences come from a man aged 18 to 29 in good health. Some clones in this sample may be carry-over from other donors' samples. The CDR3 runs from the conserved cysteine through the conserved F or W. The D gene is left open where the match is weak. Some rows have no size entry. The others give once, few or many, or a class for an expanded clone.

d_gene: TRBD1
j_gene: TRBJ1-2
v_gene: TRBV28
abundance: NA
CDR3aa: CASSPGGQGAGGYTF
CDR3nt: TGTGCCAGCAGCCCCGGGGGACAGGGCGCGGGTGGCTACACCTTC

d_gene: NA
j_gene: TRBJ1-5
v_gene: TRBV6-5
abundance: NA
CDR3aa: CATQKWGNQPQHF
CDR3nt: TGTGCCACCCAAAAATGGGGCAATCAGCCCCAGCATTTT

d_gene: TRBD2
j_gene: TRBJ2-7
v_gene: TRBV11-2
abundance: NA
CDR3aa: CASSPVRLAGVF
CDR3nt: TGTGCCAGCAGCCCCGTGCGACTAGCGGGAGTCTTC

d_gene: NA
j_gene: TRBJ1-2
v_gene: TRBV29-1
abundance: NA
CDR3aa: CSVGVGALGYTF
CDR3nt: TGCAGCGTTGGGGTGGGGGCGTTGGGCTACACCTTC

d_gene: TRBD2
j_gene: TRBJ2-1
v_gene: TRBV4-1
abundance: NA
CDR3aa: CASSQPRAGVEQFF
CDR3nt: TGCGCCAGCAGCCAACCCCGAGCGGGAGTTGAGCAGTTCTTC

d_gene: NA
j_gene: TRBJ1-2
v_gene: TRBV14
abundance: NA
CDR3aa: CASSQQGNYGYTF
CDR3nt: TGTGCCAGCAGCCAGCAGGGAAACTATGGCTACACCTTC

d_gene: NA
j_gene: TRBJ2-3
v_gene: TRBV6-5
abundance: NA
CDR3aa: CASSSRRGTDTQYF
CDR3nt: TGTGCCAGCAGTTCTCGCAGGGGCACAGATACGCAGTATTTT

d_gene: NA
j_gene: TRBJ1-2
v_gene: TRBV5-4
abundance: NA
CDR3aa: CASSSDGYGYTF
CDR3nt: TGTGCCAGCAGCTCCGACGGCTATGGCTACACCTTC

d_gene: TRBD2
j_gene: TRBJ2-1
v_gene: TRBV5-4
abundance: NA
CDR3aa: CASSTQLAGGSNEQFF
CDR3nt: TGTGCCAGCAGCACACAGCTAGCGGGAGGAAGCAATGAGCAGTTCTTC

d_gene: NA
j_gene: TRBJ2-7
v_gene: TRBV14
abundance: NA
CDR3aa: CASSHTSLQYF
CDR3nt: TGTGCCAGCAGCCACACTAGTCTGCAGTACTTC

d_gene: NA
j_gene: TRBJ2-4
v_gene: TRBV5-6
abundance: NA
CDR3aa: CASSLLGQGENIQYF
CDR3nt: TGTGCCAGCAGCTTGTTGGGGCAGGGAGAAAACATTCAGTACTTC

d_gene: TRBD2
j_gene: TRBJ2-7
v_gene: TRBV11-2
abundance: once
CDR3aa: CASSQGTSGRDEQYF
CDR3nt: TGTGCCAGCAGCCAAGGGACTAGCGGGAGAGACGAGCAGTACTTC

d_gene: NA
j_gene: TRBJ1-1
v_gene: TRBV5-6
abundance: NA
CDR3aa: CASSLEGGGLGTEAFF
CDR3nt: TGTGCCAGCAGCTTGGAAGGGGGAGGATTGGGGACTGAAGCTTTCTTT

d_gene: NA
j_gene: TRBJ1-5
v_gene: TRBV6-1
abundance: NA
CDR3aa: CASRGTLPQPQHF
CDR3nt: TGTGCCAGCAGAGGGACATTGCCTCAGCCCCAGCATTTT

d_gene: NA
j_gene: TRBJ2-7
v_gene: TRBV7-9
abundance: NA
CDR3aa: CASSVSPSQTSYEQYF
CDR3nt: TGTGCCAGCAGCGTATCTCCTTCCCAGACCTCCTACGAGCAGTACTTC

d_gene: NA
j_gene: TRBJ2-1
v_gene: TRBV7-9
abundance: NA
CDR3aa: CASSLRETSEQFF
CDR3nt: TGTGCCAGCAGCTTAAGGGAGACATCTGAGCAGTTCTTC

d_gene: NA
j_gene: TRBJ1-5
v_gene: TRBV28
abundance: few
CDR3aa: CASTGSRAWNQPQHF
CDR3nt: TGTGCCAGCACGGGATCCAGGGCATGGAATCAGCCCCAGCATTTT

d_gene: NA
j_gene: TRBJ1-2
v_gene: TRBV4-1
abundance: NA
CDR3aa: CASSQVMGRSLNYGYTF
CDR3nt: TGCGCCAGCAGCCAAGTTATGGGCAGGAGCCTTAACTATGGCTACACCTTC

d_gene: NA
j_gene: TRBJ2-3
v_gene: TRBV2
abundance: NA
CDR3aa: CASSADRSSTDTQYF
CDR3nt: TGTGCCAGCAGTGCAGACAGGAGTAGCACAGATACGCAGTATTTT